Sequencing of this T cell receptor (beta chain) was carried out in a study of T cells in Graves' hyperthyroidism and ophthalmopathy. RNA transcripts gave rise to amplified TCR beta CDR3 regions. HTBI primers were the set used in a first-round RT-PCR of the TCR CDR3. Each CDR3 protein is one row after TCRdb ran MiXCR on the multiplex PCR reads. The sample includes roughly 500,000 distinct CDR3 sequences, around 16% seen only once; the top ten take roughly 29%. Uncontrolled infections, other autoimmune diseases, pregnancy or lactation led to exclusion of patients. This clonotype occurred many times. There are 13 residues in the CDR3. V shed 5 bases, J shed 7 bases, and the junction held 5 bases outside the gene matches. Germline V CDR1 and CDR2: SGHTA, FQGNSA.

The receptor's source is a woman aged 30 to 39 with Graves' ophthalmopathy. This chain joins TRBV7-2 and TRBJ1-2; the match to TRBD1 covers 9 bases. Sequenced sample: blood. This CDR3 is CASSTDRGVGYTF. CDR3 nucleotide sequence: TGTGCCAGCAGCACGGACAGGGGTGTTGGCTACACCTTC.